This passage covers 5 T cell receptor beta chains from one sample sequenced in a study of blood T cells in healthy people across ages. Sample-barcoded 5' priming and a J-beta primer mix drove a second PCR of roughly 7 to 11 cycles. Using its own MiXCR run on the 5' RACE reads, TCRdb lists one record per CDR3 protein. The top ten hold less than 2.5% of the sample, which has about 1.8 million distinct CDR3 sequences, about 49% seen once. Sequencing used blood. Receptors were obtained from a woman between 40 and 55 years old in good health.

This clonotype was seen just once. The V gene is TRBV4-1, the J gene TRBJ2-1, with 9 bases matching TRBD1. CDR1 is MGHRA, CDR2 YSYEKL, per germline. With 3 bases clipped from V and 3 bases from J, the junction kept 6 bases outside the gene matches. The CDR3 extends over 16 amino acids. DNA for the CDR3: TGCGCCAGCAGCCAGGAAGGGGACAGGGTCTACAATGAGCAGTTCTTC. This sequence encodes CASSQEGDRVYNEQFF.

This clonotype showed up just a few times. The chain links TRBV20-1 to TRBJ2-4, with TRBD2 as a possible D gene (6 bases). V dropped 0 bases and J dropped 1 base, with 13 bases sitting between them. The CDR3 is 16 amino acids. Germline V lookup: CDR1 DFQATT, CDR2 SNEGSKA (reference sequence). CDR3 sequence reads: CSARDRGGMAKNIQYF. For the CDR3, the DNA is TGCAGTGCTAGAGATCGCGGAGGGATGGCCAAAAACATTCAGTACTTC.

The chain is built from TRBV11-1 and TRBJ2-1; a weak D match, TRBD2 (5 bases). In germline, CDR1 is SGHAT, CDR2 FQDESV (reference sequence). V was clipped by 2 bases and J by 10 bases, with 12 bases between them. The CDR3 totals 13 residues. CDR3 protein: CASSLNLGGEQFF. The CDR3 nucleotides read TGTGCCAGCAGCTTAAACCTCGGAGGAGAGCAGTTCTTC.

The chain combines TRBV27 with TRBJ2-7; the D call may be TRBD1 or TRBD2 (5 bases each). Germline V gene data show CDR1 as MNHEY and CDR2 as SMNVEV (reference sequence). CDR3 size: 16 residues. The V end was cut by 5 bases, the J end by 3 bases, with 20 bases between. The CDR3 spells CASSSTGTSGSYEQYF. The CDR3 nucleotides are TGTGCCAGCAGTAGTACTGGGACCTCGGGGAGCTACGAGCAGTACTTC.

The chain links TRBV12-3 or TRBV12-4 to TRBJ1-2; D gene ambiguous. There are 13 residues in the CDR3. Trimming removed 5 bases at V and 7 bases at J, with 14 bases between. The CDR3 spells CASSTTAVGGYTF. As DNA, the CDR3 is TGTGCCAGCAGTACAACGGCGGTCGGTGGCTACACCTTC.